This TCR beta chain was recovered during a study of blood T cell repertoires in COVID-19. Authors' analysis steps: Quantification of nucleated cells was approximated via reference gene primer amplification. This table comes from immunoSEQ multiplex PCR, and its TCRdb copy is limited to in-frame clones, with some not included. The DNA gave D and trimming, while V, J and clone size come from that table. The sample contains 350,000 to 450,000 clones, roughly 87% of which appear only once. Trimming removed 1 base from V and 7 bases from J; junction bases left unmatched: 9. This CDR3 comprises 16 residues. Germline V gene sequence: CDR1 LGHNA, CDR2 YSLEER.

The source material was PBMCs or T cells enriched from blood (not recorded which). This chain connects TRBV4-3 to TRBJ2-2; 7 nucleotides align to TRBD2. The clonotype was recovered from a woman between 50 and 59 years old who had recovered from COVID-19. The CDR3 bases are TGCGCCAGCAGCCAAGTGTGGGCGGGAGCGGTCGGGGAGCTGTTTTTT. Protein sequence: CASSQVWAGAVGELFF.